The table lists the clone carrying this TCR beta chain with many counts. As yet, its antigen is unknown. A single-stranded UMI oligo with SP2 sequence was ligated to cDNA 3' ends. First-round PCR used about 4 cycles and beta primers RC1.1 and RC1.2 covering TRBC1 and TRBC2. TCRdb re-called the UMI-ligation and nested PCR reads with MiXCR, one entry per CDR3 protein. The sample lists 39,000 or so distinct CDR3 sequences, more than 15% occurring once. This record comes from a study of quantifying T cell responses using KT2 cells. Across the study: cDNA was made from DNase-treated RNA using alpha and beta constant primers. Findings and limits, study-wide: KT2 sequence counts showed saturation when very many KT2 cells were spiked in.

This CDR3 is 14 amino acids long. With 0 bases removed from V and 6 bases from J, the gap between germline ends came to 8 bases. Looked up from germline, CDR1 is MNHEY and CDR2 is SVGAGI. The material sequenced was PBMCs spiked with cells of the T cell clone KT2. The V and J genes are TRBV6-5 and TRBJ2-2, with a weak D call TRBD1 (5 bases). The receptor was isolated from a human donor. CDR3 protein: CASSYSRQPGELFF. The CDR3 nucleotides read TGTGCCAGCAGTTACTCGAGACAGCCCGGGGAGCTGTTTTTT.